The TCR beta chain under discussion was sequenced for a study of OX40 agonist ivuxolimab in advanced cancers. About the research overall: The dose-escalation group included hepatocellular carcinoma, melanoma, renal cell carcinoma and head and neck cancer.

Trimming took 3 bases from V and 3 from J, leaving 13 bases between them. The CDR3 contains 15 residues. CDR1 is LNHNV and CDR2 is YYDKDF in the germline V gene (reference sequence). Clones were sequenced by immunoSEQ multiplex PCR, and TCRdb holds only the in-frame ones, with some missing. The profile shows fewer than 55,000 clones, more than 80% of them singletons. The sample in question was CD4+ or CD8+ T cells sorted from blood, obtained in a trial of the OX40 agonist ivuxolimab. This TCR was recovered from an adult with an advanced solid tumor such as melanoma, head and neck, liver or kidney cancer. This chain joins TRBV15 and TRBJ2-3; D may correspond to TRBD1 or TRBD2 (5 bases each). CDR3 sequence (DNA): TGTGCCACCAGCAGGAGGTTGGGGGATACAGATACGCAGTATTTT. Encoded protein: CATSRRLGDTDTQYF.